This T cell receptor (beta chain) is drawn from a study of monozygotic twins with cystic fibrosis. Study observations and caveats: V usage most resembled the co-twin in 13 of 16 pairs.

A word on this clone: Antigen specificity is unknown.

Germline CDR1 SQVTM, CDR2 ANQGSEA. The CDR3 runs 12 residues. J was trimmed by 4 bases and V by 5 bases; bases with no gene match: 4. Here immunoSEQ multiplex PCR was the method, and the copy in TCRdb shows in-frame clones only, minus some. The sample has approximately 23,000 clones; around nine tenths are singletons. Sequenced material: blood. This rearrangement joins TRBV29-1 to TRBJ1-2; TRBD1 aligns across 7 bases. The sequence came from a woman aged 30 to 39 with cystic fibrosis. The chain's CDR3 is CSVHRGIYGYTF. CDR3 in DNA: TGCAGCGTTCACAGGGGAATCTATGGCTACACCTTC.